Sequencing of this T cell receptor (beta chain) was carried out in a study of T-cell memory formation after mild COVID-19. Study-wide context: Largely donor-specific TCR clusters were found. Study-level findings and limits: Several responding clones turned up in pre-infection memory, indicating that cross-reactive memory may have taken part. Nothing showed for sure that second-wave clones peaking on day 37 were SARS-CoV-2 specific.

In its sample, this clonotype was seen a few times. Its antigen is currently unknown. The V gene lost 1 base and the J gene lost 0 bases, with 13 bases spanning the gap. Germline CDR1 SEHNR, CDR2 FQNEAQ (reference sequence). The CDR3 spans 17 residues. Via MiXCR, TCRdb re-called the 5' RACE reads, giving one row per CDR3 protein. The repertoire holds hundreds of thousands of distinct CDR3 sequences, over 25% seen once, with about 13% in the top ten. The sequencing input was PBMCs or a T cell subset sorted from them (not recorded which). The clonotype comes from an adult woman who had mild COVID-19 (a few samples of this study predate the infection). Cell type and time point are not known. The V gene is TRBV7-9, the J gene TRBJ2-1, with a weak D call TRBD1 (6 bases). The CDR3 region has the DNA TGTGCCAGCAGCTTAGGTTCAGGGGTCCTCTCCTACAATGAGCAGTTCTTC. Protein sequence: CASSLGSGVLSYNEQFF.